This is a list of T cell receptor beta chains from one sample in a study of identical twins. TCRdb analysed the 5' RACE reads with MiXCR anew, one entry per CDR3 protein. The sample lists 1,800,000 or so distinct CDR3 sequences; less than 35% were seen once. What was sequenced was cord blood. These receptors were taken from a newborn girl in good health. Each CDR3 is given with its conserved first and last residue. The order of the fields is D gene, clone size, J gene, V gene, CDR3 DNA, CDR3 protein. D genes are given only for firm matches. Clone size is shown for a subset of rows, as once, few, many or a class of expanded clone.

TRBD1 | . | TRBJ1-1 | TRBV24-1 | TGTGCCACCAGTGAGTCTCCCAGGGGGCTTTGGAACACTGAAGCTTTCTTT | CATSESPRGLWNTEAFF
TRBD2 | few | TRBJ2-3 | TRBV20-1 | TGCAGTGCTTTTACTAGCGTCAGCACAGATACGCAGTATTTT | CSAFTSVSTDTQYF
. | many | TRBJ2-7 | TRBV29-1 | TGCAGCGTCCGAGAGGTGACTAAGGGTTACGAGCAGTACTTC | CSVREVTKGYEQYF
TRBD1 | . | TRBJ2-1 | TRBV20-1 | TGCAGTGCTAGACCCAGGACAGGGGCCAATGAGCAGTTCTTC | CSARPRTGANEQFF
TRBD2 | . | TRBJ2-4 | TRBV20-1 | TGCAGTGCTAAGACCCTTCTAGCGGGGTGGGAAAACATTCAGTACTTC | CSAKTLLAGWENIQYF
TRBD1 | once | TRBJ2-3 | TRBV18 | TGTGCCAGCTCACCCAGGAACAGGGGTGGGTCTAGCACAGATACGCAGTATTTT | CASSPRNRGGSSTDTQYF
TRBD2 | . | TRBJ2-7 | TRBV5-4 | TGTGCCAGCAGCTTGTCCGGACTAGCGAGGTACGAGCAGTACTTC | CASSLSGLARYEQYF
TRBD2 | . | TRBJ2-5 | TRBV6-1 | TGTGCCAGCAGTGAAACTAGCGGGAGAAAGACCCAGTACTTC | CASSETSGRKTQYF
. | . | TRBJ2-1 | TRBV5-6 | TGTGCCAGCAGCTTGGTTGCGGGATCATCTAATGAGCAGTTCTTC | CASSLVAGSSNEQFF
. | . | TRBJ1-1 | TRBV20-1 | TGCAGGGCCGCCGGGGGCTTTGATACTGAAGCTTTCTTT | CRAAGGFDTEAFF
. | . | TRBJ1-2 | TRBV6-1 | TGTGCCAGCAGTGAAGTGTGGCAGGGCAACTATGGCTACACCTTC | CASSEVWQGNYGYTF
. | . | TRBJ1-3 | TRBV10-3 | TGTGCCGTCCTCTCTGGAAACACCATATATTTT | CAVLSGNTIYF
TRBD2 | few | TRBJ2-7 | TRBV6-1 | TGTGCCAGCAGTGAACTCCGGACTAGAGCCTACGAGCAGTACTTC | CASSELRTRAYEQYF
. | few | TRBJ2-3 | TRBV18 | TGTGCCAGCTCATCCTACTCCGGAGATACGCAGTATTTT | CASSSYSGDTQYF
. | . | TRBJ1-1 | TRBV20-1 | TGCAGTGCTAGAGAGCAGGGGAGGGTGAACACTGAAGCTTTCTTT | CSAREQGRVNTEAFF
. | . | TRBJ1-1 | TRBV28 | TGTGCCAGCAGTTTAATTGAGCAGGATGGTGAAGCTTTCTTT | CASSLIEQDGEAFF
TRBD2 | . | TRBJ2-1 | TRBV28 | TGTGCCAGCCTTAGGGAGGGATACAATGAGCAGTTCTTC | CASLREGYNEQFF
. | . | TRBJ1-6 | TRBV12-3/TRBV12-4 | TGTGCCAGCAGTTCGGTCACGAATTCACCCCTCCACTTT | CASSSVTNSPLHF
TRBD2 | . | TRBJ2-1 | TRBV6-5 | TGTGCCAGCAGTTCTCCCGGGACTAGCGGGAGGTGGTTCTTC | CASSSPGTSGRWFF
. | few | TRBJ1-2 | TRBV6-1 | TGTGCCAGCATCCTCATGGCAGGGTACAGCTATGGCTACACCTTC | CASILMAGYSYGYTF
. | . | TRBJ2-1 | TRBV4-1 | TGCGCCAGCAGCCAGATAACGAGGACCTACGAGCAGTTCTTC | CASSQITRTYEQFF
. | few | TRBJ2-3 | TRBV2 | TGTGCCCCTTCCACAGATACGCAGTATTTT | CAPSTDTQYF
TRBD1 | . | TRBJ2-7 | TRBV15 | TGTGCCACCAGCAGAGAAAGAACAGGGGGAAACGAGCAGTACTTC | CATSRERTGGNEQYF
TRBD2 | few | TRBJ2-3 | TRBV29-1 | TGCAGCGTTGAAGAAGCGGGAGCGGTCACAGATACGCAGTATTTT | CSVEEAGAVTDTQYF
TRBD1 | few | TRBJ1-2 | TRBV7-8 | TGTGCCAGCAGCTTATCACAGGGGTGGGGCTATGGCTACACCTTC | CASSLSQGWGYGYTF
TRBD2 | few | TRBJ2-5 | TRBV5-1 | TGCGCCAGCAGCTTAAGGACTAGCGGAGTCCAAGAGACCCAGTACTTC | CASSLRTSGVQETQYF
TRBD1 | once | TRBJ2-1 | TRBV6-1 | TGTGCCAGCAGGGACAGGGGAGCAGACAATGAGCAGTTCTTC | CASRDRGADNEQFF
. | . | TRBJ2-3 | TRBV2 | TGTGCCAGCAGTGAACTCGGCGGGACCCCAGATACGCGGTATTTT | CASSELGGTPDTRYF
. | . | TRBJ1-6 | TRBV30 | TGTGCCCCCACCAGACAGAGGTTTGGATCACCCCTCCACTTT | CAPTRQRFGSPLHF
. | few | TRBJ2-3 | TRBV12-3/TRBV12-4 | TGTGCCAGCAGCTGGACCGAAGGGGATACGCAGTATTTT | CASSWTEGDTQYF
TRBD1 | . | TRBJ2-7 | TRBV20-1 | TGCAGTGCTAGAGACACCTACGGACAGGGTCTAGACGAGCAGTACTTC | CSARDTYGQGLDEQYF
. | . | TRBJ2-7 | TRBV12-3/TRBV12-4 | TGTGCCAGCAGTAGGGTGGGGGAGCGCTACGAGCAGTACTTC | CASSRVGERYEQYF
. | few | TRBJ2-7 | TRBV4-2 | TGTGCCAGCAGCCAAGATCTAAGGTCCTACGAGCAGTACTTC | CASSQDLRSYEQYF
TRBD2 | . | TRBJ2-1 | TRBV3-1 | TGTGCCAGCAGCCTTACTAGCGGGACCGACAATGAGCAGTTCTTC | CASSLTSGTDNEQFF
. | . | TRBJ1-6 | TRBV27 | TGTGCCAGCCGACGCGGGAGCTCCTATAATTCACCCCTCCACTTT | CASRRGSSYNSPLHF
TRBD1 | . | TRBJ1-2 | TRBV5-1 | TGCGCCAGCAGCTTGCTCTCTATCGGGACAGGCTATGGCTACACCTTC | CASSLLSIGTGYGYTF
. | few | TRBJ2-7 | TRBV12-3/TRBV12-4 | TGTGCCAGCGCGACGGAGGGGTCTATTGGGGAGCAGTACTTC | CASATEGSIGEQYF
. | . | TRBJ2-3 | TRBV20-1 | TGCAGTGCTAAAATCGGCCAGCCCAGGGGTACGCAGTATTTT | CSAKIGQPRGTQYF
TRBD2 | many | TRBJ2-3 | TRBV4-2 | TGTGCCAGCAGCCAAGTCGGGACTAGCGGGACAGATACGCAGTATTTT | CASSQVGTSGTDTQYF
. | . | TRBJ1-1 | TRBV15 | TGTGCCACCAGCAGAGATACCAACCGGGCTTTCTTT | CATSRDTNRAFF
TRBD1 | . | TRBJ1-1 | TRBV7-9 | TGTGCCAGCAGCTTGGCACAGGGGGCAGTGGGCACTGAAGCTTTCTTT | CASSLAQGAVGTEAFF
TRBD2 | . | TRBJ2-5 | TRBV7-9 | TGTGCCAGTAAACTAGCGAGTCGCCAAGAGACCCAGTACTTC | CASKLASRQETQYF
. | . | TRBJ2-3 | TRBV3-1 | TGTGCCAGCAGCCGGGATTGGGCCGGAGATACGCAGTATTTT | CASSRDWAGDTQYF
. | . | TRBJ2-4 | TRBV20-1 | TGCAGTGCTAGTGGTAGCAGGAGGGTAGCCAAAAACATTCAGTACTTC | CSASGSRRVAKNIQYF
. | many | TRBJ1-2 | TRBV29-1 | TGCAGCGTTGAATTGACAGTCTATGGCTACACCTTC | CSVELTVYGYTF
TRBD2 | . | TRBJ2-7 | TRBV5-1 | TGCGCCAGCAGCTTCCTAGCGGGAGGGCCGGGAGAGCAGTACTTC | CASSFLAGGPGEQYF
TRBD1 | few | TRBJ2-5 | TRBV5-5 | TGTGCCAGCAGCTCCCCGGGACAGCAGTACCAAGAGACCCAGTACTTC | CASSSPGQQYQETQYF
. | . | TRBJ2-7 | TRBV6-5 | TGTGCCAGCACCAAGACAGGGAGGAATGAGCAGTACTTC | CASTKTGRNEQYF
. | few | TRBJ1-1 | TRBV28 | TGTGCCAGCAGTTTAGGCGGGAAAAACACTGAAGCTTTCTTT | CASSLGGKNTEAFF
. | . | TRBJ2-5 | TRBV28 | TGTGCCAGCAGTCCTTCCGGGGGAGAGACCCAGTACTTC | CASSPSGGETQYF
. | few | TRBJ1-2 | TRBV6-6 | TGTGCCAGCAGTTACTCGAGCGGGGGCTGGGGTGGCTACACCTTC | CASSYSSGGWGGYTF